These 4 T cell receptor beta chains were all obtained from the same sample, sequenced in a study of blood T cells in healthy people across ages. With a J-beta primer mix and a sample-barcoded 5' primer, a second PCR ran 7 to 11 cycles. TCRdb re-derived calls from the 5' RACE reads in MiXCR, one entry per CDR3 protein. The sample carries roughly 800,000 distinct CDR3 sequences, around 34% recorded once. Sequenced sample: blood. These receptors were obtained from a man aged 18-30 years in good health.

The rearrangement joins TRBV12-3 or TRBV12-4 to TRBJ1-1, with TRBD1 matching over 7 bases. V lost 7 bases to trimming and J lost 0 bases; unmatched junction nucleotides: 8. The CDR3 loop spans 15 amino acids. In DNA, the CDR3 is TGTGCCAGCACTAAGGGACAGCCCATGAACACTGAAGCTTTCTTT. Protein sequence: CASTKGQPMNTEAFF.

This clonotype was counted between two and nine times. The chain carries TRBV7-9 and TRBJ2-3; D is unresolved. This CDR3 is built from 18 residues. Deletions cut 5 bases from V and 3 bases from J, with 24 bases between. Germline CDR1 SEHNR, CDR2 FQNEAQ (reference sequence). The CDR3 coding sequence is TGTGCCAGCAGCCCTTTGAAGGTTTTGTTGAGTAGGACAGATACGCAGTATTTT. Translating it yields CASSPLKVLLSRTDTQYF.

The rearrangement uses TRBV20-1 and TRBJ1-1; the D gene is possibly TRBD1 (5 bases). This CDR3 comprises 15 residues. Trimming removed 5 bases from V and 0 bases from J, with 16 bases in between. Per germline, CDR1 DFQATT and CDR2 SNEGSKA (reference sequence). As DNA, the CDR3 is TGCAGTGCTGACACAGGATTTGGGATGAACACTGAAGCTTTCTTT. Residues: CSADTGFGMNTEAFF.

This clonotype was observed a handful of times. V gene TRBV20-1 combines with J gene TRBJ1-6, with TRBD1 matching 7 bases. Germline CDR1 DFQATT, CDR2 SNEGSKA (reference sequence). The CDR3 is made up of 18 amino acids. The V gene end was trimmed by 2 bases and the J gene end by 1 base; junction bases not matched to a gene: 11. CDR3 protein: CSARPLDRSGSYNSPLHF. The CDR3 nucleotides are TGCAGTGCTAGACCCCTGGACAGGTCGGGGTCCTATAATTCACCCCTCCACTTT.